This passage covers 21 T cell receptor beta chains from one sample sequenced in a study of CXCR3-negative and CXCR3-positive naive CD8 T cells. The libraries of TRB cDNA were constructed through 5' RACE using UMI labels. No DNA is given; TCRdb re-called the 5' RACE reads and lists each CDR3 protein once. The sample has tens of thousands of distinct CDR3 sequences; the top ten hold roughly 1.4%. The sequencing sample was made of naive CXCR3- CD8+ T cells from blood. Subset described: CD45RO-CCR7+CD27+CD95- naive CD8+ T cells lacking CXCR3 (TNR3-). The receptor set was obtained from a human donor in good health. Some clones in this sample may be carry-over from other donors' samples.

The chain links TRBV6-6 to TRBJ2-2; absent DNA, TCRdb's TRBD1 call cannot be checked. The CDR3 contains 15 residues. Per germline, CDR1 MNHNY and CDR2 SVGAGI (reference sequence). The CDR3 loop is CASAAGTENTGELFF.

This chain joins TRBV29-1 and TRBJ2-5. CDR1 is SQVTM and CDR2 is ANQGSEA in the germline V gene. The CDR3 has 13 residues. The CDR3: CSVERDTQETQYF.

This rearrangement joins TRBV20-1 to TRBJ1-2; there is no DNA to check the TCRdb D call of TRBD1. The CDR3 loop spans 14 amino acids. Germline CDR1 and CDR2: DFQATT and SNEGSKA (reference sequence). The CDR3 here is CSATTPRANYGYTF.

The chain recombines TRBV15 with TRBJ2-5; the TCRdb call, TRBD1, lacks DNA for checking. Germline loops: CDR1 LNHNV, CDR2 YYDKDF (reference sequence). This CDR3 is built from 15 residues. The CDR3 sequence: CATSEGQGVRETQYF.

J is TRBJ1-1 and V is TRBV21-1. TRBV21-1 is shown as a pseudogene. The CDR3 runs to 17 residues. The CDR3 sequence: CASSKEEGSQRSTEAFF.

V usage is TRBV7-3 and J usage is TRBJ2-2. The CDR3 has 13 amino acids. Germline CDR1 reads SGHTA; CDR2 reads FQGTGA. The CDR3 protein is CASSVEPTGELFF.

This chain uses TRBV13 with TRBJ1-2; TCRdb's assignment of TRBD1 cannot be checked, as there is no DNA. This CDR3 spans 18 amino acids. CDR1 is PRHDT, CDR2 FYEKMQ, per germline (reference sequence). The CDR3 sequence is CASSGTGTGFYGNYGYTF.

This chain joins TRBV7-6 and TRBJ1-1; TCRdb's D call of TRBD1 is untestable without DNA. CDR3 size: 13 residues. Germline CDR1 SGHVS, CDR2 FNYEAQ. This CDR3 reads CASSDSGGLEAFF. Full variable domain (remainder filled in from reference TRBV7-6 and TRBJ1-1): GAGVSQSPRYKVTKRGQDVALRCDPISGHVSLYWYRQALGQGPEFLTYFNYEAQQDKSGLPNDRFSAERPEGSISTLTIQRTEQRDSAMYRCASSDSGGLEAFFGQGTRLTVV.

The chain couples TRBV20-1 to TRBJ1-2; TCRdb designates TRBD1, a call that cannot be tested without DNA. Germline values: CDR1 DFQATT, CDR2 SNEGSKA (reference sequence). This CDR3 spans 15 amino acids. The CDR3 is CSARDGRDRNYGYTF.

The rearrangement uses TRBV12-5 and TRBJ2-2; there is no DNA to check the TCRdb D call of TRBD1. Germline CDR1 is LGHNT and CDR2 is FRNRAP. The CDR3 is made up of 15 amino acids. The CDR3: CASGFATGETGELFF.

The CDR3 reads CAISESTGRNTIYF. This sequence joins TRBV10-3 and TRBJ1-3; TCRdb selects TRBD1, and the lack of DNA leaves this call unchecked. Germline CDR1 reads ENHRY; CDR2 reads SYGVKD. The CDR3 covers 14 residues.

The chain combines TRBV20-1 with TRBJ2-7; TCRdb returns TRBD2, unconfirmable since there is no DNA. Germline values: CDR1 DFQATT, CDR2 SNEGSKA (reference sequence). The CDR3 length is 14 residues. The CDR3 here is CSAREGLAAYEQYF.

This sequence joins TRBV4-1 and TRBJ1-1. Germline loops: CDR1 MGHRA, CDR2 YSYEKL. This CDR3 is built from 16 residues. CDR3 amino acids: CASSQEGGTLGHEAFF.

V is TRBV4-1 and J is TRBJ2-7; TCRdb's D gene call, TRBD1, goes unchecked for lack of DNA. The CDR3 has 15 amino acids. Germline V CDR1 and CDR2: MGHRA, YSYEKL. The CDR3 sequence is CASSQEGQATYEQYF.

The chain uses TRBV3-2 and TRBJ2-6; there is no DNA to check the TCRdb D call of TRBD2. TRBV3-2 is annotated as a pseudogene. The CDR3 covers 13 residues. The CDR3 loop is CASSPLGANVLTF.

The rearrangement links TRBV20-1 to TRBJ2-5. The CDR3 spans 12 residues. CDR1 DFQATT and CDR2 SNEGSKA come from the germline V gene (reference sequence). The CDR3 here is CSAGRYQETQYF.

The V gene is TRBV5-1, the J gene TRBJ1-2; TCRdb's assignment of TRBD1 cannot be checked, as there is no DNA. CDR1 is SGHRS and CDR2 is YFSETQ in the germline V gene. The CDR3 is made up of 16 amino acids. This CDR3 reads CASSPTTGPINYGYTF.

The chain has TRBV29-1 and TRBJ1-6; TCRdb indicates TRBD1, and absent DNA this call remains unverified. The CDR3 length is 13 residues. Germline CDR1 is SQVTM and CDR2 is ANQGSEA. This CDR3 is CSAGTGGNSPLHF.

The V call is TRBV27, the J call TRBJ2-1. CDR1 and CDR2 (germline): MNHEY, SMNVEV (reference sequence). CDR3 size: 17 residues. CDR3 in amino acids: CASRHSFVGVFYNEQFF.

This CDR3 is CASSQDRLGRSYEQYF. The chain links TRBV4-3 to TRBJ2-7. The germline V gene encodes CDR1 LGHNA and CDR2 YSLEER. The CDR3 totals 16 residues.

The chain links TRBV12-3 or TRBV12-4 to TRBJ2-1; the D call of TRBD2 rests on TCRdb alone, since no DNA is present to check it. CDR3 length: 16 amino acids. CDR3: CASREGRGEAYNEQFF.